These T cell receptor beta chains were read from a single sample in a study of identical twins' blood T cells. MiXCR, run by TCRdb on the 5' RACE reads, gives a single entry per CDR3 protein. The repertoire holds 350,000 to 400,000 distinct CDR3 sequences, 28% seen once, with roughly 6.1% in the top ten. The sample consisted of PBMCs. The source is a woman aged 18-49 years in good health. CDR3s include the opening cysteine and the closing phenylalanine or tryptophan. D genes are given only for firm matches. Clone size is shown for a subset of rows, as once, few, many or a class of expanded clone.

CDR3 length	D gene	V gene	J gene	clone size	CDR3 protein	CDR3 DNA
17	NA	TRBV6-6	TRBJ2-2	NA	CASRYRGVSANTGELFF	TGTGCCAGCAGGTATCGAGGGGTTAGCGCGAACACCGGGGAGCTGTTTTTT
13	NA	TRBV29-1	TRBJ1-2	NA	CSVERRQHYGYTF	TGCAGCGTTGAACGCCGACAGCACTATGGCTACACCTTC
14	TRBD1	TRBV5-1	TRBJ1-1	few	CASTRGTGNTEAFF	TGCGCCAGCACGAGAGGGACAGGGAACACTGAAGCTTTCTTT
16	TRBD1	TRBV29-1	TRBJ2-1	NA	CSVPAGGRISYNEQFF	TGCAGCGTTCCCGCAGGGGGTAGGATATCCTACAATGAGCAGTTCTTC
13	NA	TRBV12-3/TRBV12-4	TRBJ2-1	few	CASSLGGHNEQFF	TGTGCCAGCAGTTTAGGCGGCCACAATGAGCAGTTCTTC
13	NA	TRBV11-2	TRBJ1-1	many	CASIGARLTEAFF	TGTGCCAGCATAGGCGCCAGGCTCACTGAAGCTTTCTTT
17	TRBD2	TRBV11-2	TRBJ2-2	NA	CASSFAAYSGSSGELFF	TGTGCCAGCAGCTTCGCCGCATATAGCGGGAGTAGCGGGGAGCTGTTTTTT
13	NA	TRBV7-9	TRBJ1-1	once	CAISSQENTEAFF	TGTGCCATCAGCTCCCAGGAGAACACTGAAGCTTTCTTT
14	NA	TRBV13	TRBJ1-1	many	CASSSAQGDTEAFF	TGTGCCAGCAGCTCGGCACAGGGAGACACTGAAGCTTTCTTT
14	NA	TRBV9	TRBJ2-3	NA	CASILGWGADTQYF	TGTGCCAGCATTCTAGGATGGGGCGCGGATACGCAGTATTTT
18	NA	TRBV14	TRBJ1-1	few	CASSQAHSEAGMNTGAFF	TGTGCCAGCAGCCAAGCCCATTCGGAGGCGGGGATGAACACTGGAGCTTTCTTT
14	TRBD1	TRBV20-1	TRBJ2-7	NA	CSAKQGASSYEQYF	TGCAGTGCTAAACAGGGGGCAAGCTCCTACGAGCAGTACTTC
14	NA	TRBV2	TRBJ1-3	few	CASMGGRAGNTIYF	TGTGCCAGCATGGGGGGCAGGGCTGGAAACACCATATATTTT
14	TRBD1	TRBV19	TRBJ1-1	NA	CASCKQGPSTEAFF	TGTGCCAGCTGCAAACAGGGGCCTTCCACTGAAGCTTTCTTT
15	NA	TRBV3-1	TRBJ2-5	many	CASSQEVGGQETQYF	TGTGCCAGCAGCCAAGAAGTAGGGGGCCAAGAGACCCAGTACTTC
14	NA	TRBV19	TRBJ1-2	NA	CASSTQGAGYGYTF	TGTGCCAGTAGTACCCAAGGGGCTGGCTATGGCTACACCTTC
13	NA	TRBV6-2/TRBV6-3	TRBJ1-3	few	CASSWTYGNTIYF	TGTGCCAGCAGTTGGACATACGGAAACACCATATATTTT
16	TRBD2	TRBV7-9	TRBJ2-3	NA	CASSYLAGVIPDTQYF	TGTGCCAGCAGCTATCTAGCGGGAGTGATCCCAGATACGCAGTATTTT
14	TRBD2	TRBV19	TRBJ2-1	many	CASKPLAGANEQFF	TGTGCCAGTAAGCCCCTAGCGGGGGCAAATGAGCAGTTCTTC
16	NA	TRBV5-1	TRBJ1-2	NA	CASSLDVGQSNYGYTF	TGCGCCAGCAGCTTGGACGTCGGACAGAGTAACTATGGCTACACCTTC
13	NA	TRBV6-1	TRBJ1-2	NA	CASTANREPGYTF	TGTGCCAGCACAGCAAACAGGGAGCCGGGCTACACCTTC
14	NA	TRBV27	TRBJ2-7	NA	CTSSLSGTNYEQYF	TGTACCAGCAGTTTATCCGGCACCAACTACGAGCAGTACTTC
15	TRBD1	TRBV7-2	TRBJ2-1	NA	CASSLEGQTYNEQFF	TGTGCCAGCAGCTTAGAGGGACAGACCTACAATGAGCAGTTCTTC
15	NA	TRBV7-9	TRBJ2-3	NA	CASSLAGGTVNTQYF	TGTGCCAGCAGCTTAGCGGGAGGTACGGTTAATACGCAGTATTTT
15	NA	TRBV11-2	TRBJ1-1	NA	CASSFSLTENTEAFF	TGTGCCAGCAGCTTTTCCTTGACAGAGAACACTGAAGCTTTCTTT
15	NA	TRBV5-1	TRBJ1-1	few	CASSLSAGTNTEAFF	TGCGCCAGCAGCTTGTCCGCAGGGACGAACACTGAAGCTTTCTTT
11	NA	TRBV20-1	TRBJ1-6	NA	CSAREFPTLHF	TGCAGTGCTAGGGAGTTCCCGACCCTCCACTTT
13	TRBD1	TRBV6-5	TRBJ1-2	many	CASSFRDRGGYTF	TGTGCCAGCAGTTTCCGGGACAGGGGTGGCTACACCTTC
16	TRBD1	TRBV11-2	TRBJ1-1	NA	CASSFRTGGWDTEAFF	TGTGCCAGCAGCTTTAGGACAGGGGGTTGGGACACTGAAGCTTTCTTT
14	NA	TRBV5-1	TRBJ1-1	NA	CASSFLQMNTEAFF	TGCGCCAGCAGCTTCCTACAGATGAACACTGAAGCTTTCTTT
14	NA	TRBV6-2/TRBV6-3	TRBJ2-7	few	CASSYSDTFYEQYF	TGTGCCAGCAGTTACTCCGACACCTTCTACGAGCAGTACTTC
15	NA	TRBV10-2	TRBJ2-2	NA	CASSEDRGASGELFF	TGCGCCAGCAGTGAGGATCGGGGGGCCTCCGGGGAGCTGTTTTTT
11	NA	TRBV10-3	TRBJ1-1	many	CAISVGTEAFF	TGTGCCATCAGTGTTGGGACTGAAGCTTTCTTT
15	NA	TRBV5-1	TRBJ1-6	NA	CASSLSQGKGSPLHF	TGCGCCAGCAGCTTGAGCCAGGGAAAGGGTTCACCCCTCCACTTT
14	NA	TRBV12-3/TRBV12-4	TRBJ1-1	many	CASSDSARNTEAFF	TGTGCCAGCAGTGACTCCGCTCGGAACACTGAAGCTTTCTTT
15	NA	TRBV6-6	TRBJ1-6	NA	CASSSDRSYNSPLHF	TGTGCCAGCAGTTCCGACAGATCTTATAATTCACCCCTCCACTTT
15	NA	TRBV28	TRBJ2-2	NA	CASRTGQGNTGELFF	TGTGCCAGCAGGACGGGGCAGGGAAACACCGGGGAGCTGTTTTTT
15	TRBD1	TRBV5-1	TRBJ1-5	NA	CASSPGQNHNQPQHF	TGCGCCAGCAGCCCGGGACAGAATCACAATCAGCCCCAGCATTTT
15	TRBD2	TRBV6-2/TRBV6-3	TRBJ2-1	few	CASSSGLPSYNEQFF	TGTGCCAGCAGTTCGGGACTACCATCCTACAATGAGCAGTTCTTC
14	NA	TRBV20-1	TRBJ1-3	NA	CSARDRASGNTIYF	TGCAGTGCTAGAGACAGGGCCTCTGGAAACACCATATATTTT
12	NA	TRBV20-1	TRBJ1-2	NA	CSATVRGLGYTF	TGCAGTGCCACCGTTAGAGGGCTTGGCTACACCTTC
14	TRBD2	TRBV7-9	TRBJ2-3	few	CVSNPTWGGDTQYF	TGTGTCAGCAACCCGACCTGGGGGGGAGATACGCAGTATTTT
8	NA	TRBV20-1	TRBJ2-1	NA	CSAREQFF	TGCAGTGCTAGAGAGCAGTTCTTC
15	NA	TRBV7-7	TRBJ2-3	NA	CASSPGAQIGDTQYF	TGTGCCAGCAGCCCCGGGGCCCAGATTGGAGATACGCAGTATTTT
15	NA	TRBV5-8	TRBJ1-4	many	CASSLEAGIFEKLFF	TGTGCCAGCAGCTTGGAGGCAGGGATCTTTGAAAAACTGTTTTTT
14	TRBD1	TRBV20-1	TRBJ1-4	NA	CSARPGQENEKLFF	TGCAGTGCTAGACCGGGACAGGAGAATGAAAAACTGTTTTTT
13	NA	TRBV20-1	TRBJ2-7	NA	CSARDPGGTEQYF	TGCAGTGCTAGGGACCCAGGCGGAACCGAGCAGTACTTC
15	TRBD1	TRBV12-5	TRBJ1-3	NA	CASGLGRQGLDTIYF	TGTGCTAGTGGTTTGGGTAGACAGGGGCTAGACACCATATATTTT
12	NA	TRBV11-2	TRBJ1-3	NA	CASSLEETIRYF	TGTGCCAGCAGCTTAGAAGAAACCATCCGATATTTT
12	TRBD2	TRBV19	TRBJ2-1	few	CASDGNGREQFF	TGTGCCAGTGACGGGAACGGGAGGGAGCAGTTCTTC
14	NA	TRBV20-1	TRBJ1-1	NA	CSAPLEYSHTQAFF	TGCAGTGCTCCCTTGGAGTACAGCCACACTCAAGCTTTCTTT
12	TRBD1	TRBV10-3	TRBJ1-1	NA	CAIRDRGTETFF	TGTGCCATCAGGGACAGGGGCACTGAAACTTTCTTT
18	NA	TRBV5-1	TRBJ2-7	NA	CASSLEGLPGAQVYEQYF	TGCGCCAGCAGCTTGGAGGGCTTGCCAGGGGCGCAGGTTTACGAGCAGTACTTC
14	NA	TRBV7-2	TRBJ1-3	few	CASSSDSGGNTIYF	TGTGCCAGCAGCTCGGACTCTGGGGGAAACACCATATATTTT
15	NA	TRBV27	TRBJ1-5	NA	CASRVQGWDNQHQHF	TGTGCCAGCAGAGTACAGGGTTGGGACAATCAGCACCAGCATTTT
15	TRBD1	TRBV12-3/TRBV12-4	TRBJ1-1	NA	CASSGRQGLNTEAFF	TGTGCCAGCAGTGGTCGACAGGGGCTGAACACTGAAGCTTTCTTT
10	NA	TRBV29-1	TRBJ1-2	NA	CSVEDPGYTF	TGCAGCGTTGAAGATCCTGGCTACACCTTC